These 15 T cell receptor beta chains were sequenced from one sample in a study of blood T cell repertoires in COVID-19. Generated by immunoSEQ multiplex PCR, the TCRdb table keeps only in-frame clones and is missing some. This table holds tens of thousands of clones, 82% found once. The sequencing input was peripheral blood. These receptors came from a woman aged 55-70 years with acute or convalescent COVID-19.

The V call is TRBV27, the J call TRBJ1-1; D might be TRBD1 (5 bases). This CDR3 spans 14 amino acids. CDR1 and CDR2 from the germline V gene are MNHEY and SMNVEV (reference sequence). Trimming pared 4 bases from V and 3 bases from J, leaving 12 bases between. CDR3 in amino acids: CASSSWRDDTEAFF. The CDR3 nucleotides are TGTGCCAGCAGTTCGTGGCGGGACGACACTGAAGCTTTCTTT.

This chain uses TRBV5-1 with TRBJ1-6; no reliable D call. This CDR3 has 15 residues. Per germline, CDR1 SGHRS and CDR2 YFSETQ. V lost 0 bases, J lost 6 bases, and 10 bases lay in between. The CDR3 sequence is CASSLVRHSNSPLHF. In DNA form, the CDR3 reads TGCGCCAGCAGCTTGGTCAGGCATTCTAATTCACCCCTCCACTTT.

The J gene is TRBJ2-2, the V gene TRBV19; 7 bases line up with TRBD1. The germline gives CDR1 LNHDA, CDR2 SQIVND (reference sequence). The CDR3 length is 13 residues. With 4 bases clipped from V and 4 bases from J, the junction kept 0 bases outside the gene matches. CDR3 sequence: CASSRQGTGELFF. CDR3 nucleotide sequence: TGTGCCAGTAGTAGACAGGGCACCGGGGAGCTGTTTTTT.

V is TRBV7-9 and J is TRBJ2-7; 7 bases fit TRBD2. The CDR3 has 14 residues. Germline V CDR1 and CDR2: SEHNR, FQNEAQ (reference sequence). V dropped 7 bases and J dropped 3; count of bases not matched to a gene: 9. The DNA of the CDR3 is TGTGCCAGCAACTCGGCGGGGGAAGGCTACGAGCAGTACTTC. The encoded protein is CASNSAGEGYEQYF.

This sequence joins TRBV6-2 or TRBV6-3 and TRBJ2-5, with 8 bases lining up with TRBD2. Germline lookup yields CDR1 MNHEY and CDR2 SVGEGT. The length of the CDR3 is 17 residues. Losses at the gene ends were 0 bases for V and 1 base for J; bases not matched to a gene: 7. CDR3: CASSYSDGGGLQETQYF. Written as DNA, the CDR3 is TGTGCCAGCAGTTACTCAGACGGCGGGGGGCTCCAAGAGACCCAGTACTTC.

The rearrangement links TRBV7-8 to TRBJ1-4, with no clear D. CDR1 and CDR2 (germline): SGHVS, FQNEAQ. The CDR3 runs 16 residues. Trimming stripped 5 bases from V and 2 bases from J, with 15 bases between. The chain's CDR3 is CASSLRGRGTNEKLFF. The CDR3 bases are TGTGCCAGCAGCCTTCGTGGCCGTGGCACTAATGAAAAACTGTTTTTT.

The CDR3 bases are TGTGCCACCAGTGATCCACGGACAGGGGGACATCATGGCTACACCTTC. It is translated as CATSDPRTGGHHGYTF. The chain employs TRBV24-1 and TRBJ1-2; TRBD1 agrees at 10 bases. With V trimmed by 3 bases and J by 6 bases, 9 bases remained unmatched. CDR3 length equals 16 residues. Germline V gene sequence: CDR1 KGHDR, CDR2 SFDVKD.

The chain recombines TRBV19 with TRBJ1-2; D unclear. V was pared by 6 bases and J by 2 bases, with 7 bases between. Germline CDR1 is LNHDA and CDR2 is SQIVND (reference sequence). CDR3 size: 12 residues. CDR3 sequence (DNA): TGTGCCAGTAGCCAGGTAAACTATGGCTACACCTTC. Translating gives CASSQVNYGYTF. Variable domain in full (rest from reference TRBV19 and TRBJ1-2): DGGITQSPKYLFRKEGQNVTLSCEQNLNHDAMYWYRQDPGQGLRLIYYSQIVNDFQKGDIAEGYSVSREKKESFPLTVTSAQKNPTAFYLCASSQVNYGYTFGSGTRLTVV.

This rearrangement joins TRBV6-5 to TRBJ1-2; TRBD1 might be the D (6 bases). The CDR3 is made up of 15 amino acids. CDR1 and CDR2 from the germline V gene are MNHEY and SVGAGI. V shed 6 bases and J shed 6 bases, with 20 bases lying between them. The CDR3 reads CASSLTPRGSNGYTF. CDR3 nucleotides: TGTGCCAGCAGCCTAACCCCCAGGGGCAGCAATGGCTACACCTTC.

The chain joins TRBV28 to TRBJ1-2; TRBD1 matches at 7 bases. There are 14 residues in the CDR3. The V gene's germline CDR1 is MDHEN and CDR2 SYDVKM. V lost 1 base to trimming and J lost 4 bases; unmatched junction nucleotides: 3. This CDR3 reads CASSLSSGGYGYTF. For the CDR3, the DNA is TGTGCCAGCAGTTTATCGTCAGGGGGCTATGGCTACACCTTC.

Comments on this clone: Other DNA sequences within the sample encode an identical CDR3. The V call is TRBV4-1, the J call TRBJ1-1; 8 bases fit TRBD1. The length of the CDR3 is 16 residues. After removal of 1 base from V and 5 bases from J, the junction contained 9 bases not matched to a gene. Germline loops: CDR1 MGHRA, CDR2 YSYEKL. The CDR3 nucleotides are TGCGCCAGCAGCCAAGGGGGCAGGGGGCGGCGAACTGAAGCTTTCTTT. Its translation: CASSQGGRGRRTEAFF.

This chain joins TRBV13 and TRBJ1-1; TRBD1 might be the D (6 bases). This CDR3 spans 16 amino acids. Per the germline V gene, CDR1 is PRHDT and CDR2 is FYEKMQ (reference sequence). The V end lost 4 bases, the J end lost 0 bases, and 15 bases lay between the germline ends. CDR3 DNA: TGTGCCAGCAGCTCCAGGGACACATCAATGAACACTGAAGCTTTCTTT. Its translation: CASSSRDTSMNTEAFF. Using reference TRBV13 and TRBJ1-1 for the parts outside the CDR3, the full variable domain is AAGVIQSPRHLIKEKRETATLKCYPIPRHDTVYWYQQGPGQDPQFLISFYEKMQSDKGSIPDRFSAQQFSDYHSELNMSSLELGDSALYFCASSSRDTSMNTEAFFGQGTRLTVV.

This chain joins TRBV5-4 and TRBJ2-1, with 12 positions matching TRBD2. Per germline, CDR1 SGHNT and CDR2 YYREEE (reference sequence). J gave up 0 bases and V 3 bases, and 7 bases lay outside the gene matches. CDR3 length: 18 residues. CDR3 sequence (DNA): TGTGCCAGCAGCTCTCCTAGCGGGGGGGGTTCCTCCTACAATGAGCAGTTCTTC. Protein product: CASSSPSGGGSSYNEQFF.

This clone was observed once. The gene calls are TRBV20-1 and TRBJ1-1, with D unresolved. Germline V CDR1 and CDR2: DFQATT, SNEGSKA (reference sequence). The CDR3 loop spans 11 amino acids. Trimming took off 5 bases at V and 1 base at J, with 5 bases between the two ends. DNA of the CDR3: TGCAGTGCTCAGGAGAACACTGAAGCTTTCTTT. This sequence encodes CSAQENTEAFF.

The V gene is TRBV7-3, the J gene TRBJ2-1; D gene ambiguous. Trimming cost V 4 bases and J 5 bases, with 6 bases left between them. The germline gives CDR1 SGHTA, CDR2 FQGTGA. This CDR3 has 12 residues. The CDR3 region has the DNA TGTGCCAGCAGCTCCACTAACAATGAGCAGTTCTTC. The encoded protein is CASSSTNNEQFF.